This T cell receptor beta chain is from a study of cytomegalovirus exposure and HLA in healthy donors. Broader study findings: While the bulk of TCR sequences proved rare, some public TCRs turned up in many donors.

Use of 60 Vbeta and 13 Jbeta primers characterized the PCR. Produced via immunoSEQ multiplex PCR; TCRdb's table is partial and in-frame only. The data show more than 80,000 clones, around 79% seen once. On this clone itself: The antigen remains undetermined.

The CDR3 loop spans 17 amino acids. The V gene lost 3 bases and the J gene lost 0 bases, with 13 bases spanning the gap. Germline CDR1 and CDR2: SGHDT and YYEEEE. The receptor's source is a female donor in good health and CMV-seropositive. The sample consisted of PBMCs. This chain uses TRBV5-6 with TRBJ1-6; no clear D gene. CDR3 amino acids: CASSSTSGSSYNSPLHF. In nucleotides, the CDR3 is TGTGCCAGCAGCTCCACTTCCGGGAGCTCCTATAATTCACCCCTCCACTTT.